This passage covers 13 T cell receptor beta chains from one sample sequenced in a study of CD8 T cells in Susac syndrome. cDNA came from roughly 0.5 to 1 ug RNA primed by random hexamers. TCRdb reprocessed the immunoSEQ multiplex PCR reads via MiXCR and lists one record per CDR3 protein. The data contain roughly 80,000 distinct CDR3 sequences, about 91% of them singletons. Input material: CD8+ T cells from PBMCs. Receptor source: a human donor with multiple sclerosis.

The chain has TRBV30 and TRBJ2-1; D gene unclear. This CDR3 is 12 amino acids long. Germline V gives CDR1 GTSNPN, CDR2 SVGIG (reference sequence). V dropped 0 bases and J dropped 6 bases, with 6 bases sitting between them. Here the CDR3 reads CAWSVGFNEQFF. CDR3 nucleotide sequence: TGTGCCTGGAGTGTCGGGTTCAATGAGCAGTTCTTC.

The chain recombines TRBV6-2 or TRBV6-3 with TRBJ2-3; D is uncertain. The CDR3 spans 11 residues. Germline V gene lookup returns CDR1 MNHEY and CDR2 SVGEGT. Trimming stripped 6 bases from V and 1 base from J, with 2 bases between. The CDR3 is CASSRTDTQYF. The CDR3 nucleotides read TGTGCCAGCAGCCGCACAGATACGCAGTATTTT.

J is TRBJ2-1 and V is TRBV28; D may be TRBD1 or TRBD2 (6 bases each). Between the trimmed V and J ends, which lost 3 bases and 9 bases, there was a span of 24 bases. The CDR3 sequence is 17 residues long. The V gene's germline CDR1 is MDHEN and CDR2 SYDVKM. The CDR3 spells CASSFWGAGFLQVEQFF. CDR3 DNA sequence: TGTGCCAGCAGTTTTTGGGGGGCGGGATTCCTTCAAGTTGAGCAGTTCTTC. The full variable domain, its missing parts supplied by reference TRBV28 and TRBJ2-1, is DVKVTQSSRYLVKRTGEKVFLECVQDMDHENMFWYRQDPGLGLRLIYFSYDVKMKEKGDIPEGYSVSREKKERFSLILESASTNQTSMYLCASSFWGAGFLQVEQFFGPGTRLTVL.

The V gene is TRBV7-9, the J gene TRBJ2-1; weak D call: TRBD2 (6 bases). The CDR3 consists of 17 residues. Germline V CDR1 and CDR2: SEHNR, FQNEAQ (reference sequence). V was cut by 1 base and J by 7 bases, with 20 bases left in between. The CDR3 region is CASSLGRGAGGRNEQFF. The CDR3 region has the DNA TGTGCCAGCAGCTTAGGGCGAGGCGCCGGTGGGAGGAATGAGCAGTTCTTC.

This chain joins TRBV7-9 and TRBJ1-2; perhaps TRBD1 as D (5 bases). Germline-derived CDR1 and CDR2 are SEHNR and FQNEAQ (reference sequence). The V gene lost 1 base and the J gene lost 4 bases, with 13 bases spanning the gap. CDR3 length equals 15 residues. The CDR3 region has the DNA TGTGCCAGCAGCTTAGGGGGACCCCGTGGCTATGGCTACACCTTC. Protein sequence: CASSLGGPRGYGYTF.

The chain recombines TRBV24-1 with TRBJ2-5; D is undetermined. Looked up from germline, CDR1 is KGHDR and CDR2 is SFDVKD. The CDR3 is made up of 15 amino acids. V lost 1 base and J lost 2, with 10 bases in between. CDR3 residues: CATSDLGSEQETQYF. The CDR3 DNA reads as TGTGCCACCAGTGATTTAGGGTCAGAGCAAGAGACCCAGTACTTC.

This chain links TRBV5-1 with TRBJ2-5, with TRBD1 identical over 7 bases. The germline CDR1 and CDR2 sequences are SGHRS and YFSETQ. This CDR3 comprises 17 residues. V was clipped by 5 bases and J by 3 bases; unmatched bases: 16. The CDR3 protein is CASRPRPAAGTEETQYF. As DNA, the CDR3 is TGCGCCAGCAGACCTAGGCCGGCGGCAGGGACAGAAGAGACCCAGTACTTC.

This chain links TRBV9 with TRBJ1-2, with TRBD1 as a possible D gene (5 bases). The V gene's germline CDR1 is SGDLS and CDR2 YYNGEE. The CDR3 is 15 residues long. Trimming stripped 4 bases from V and 3 bases from J, with 16 bases between. CDR3 nucleotide sequence: TGTGCCAGCAGCATACCCTCGGGGCCCTACTATGGCTACACCTTC. Its protein is CASSIPSGPYYGYTF.

The chain employs TRBV12-3 or TRBV12-4 and TRBJ1-3; D is undetermined. This CDR3 contains 15 residues. Trimming took off 6 bases at V and 0 bases at J, with 12 bases between the two ends. Written as DNA, the CDR3 is TGTGCCAGCAGGCCCAGGTTTGGCTCTGGAAACACCATATATTTT. The encoded protein is CASRPRFGSGNTIYF.

The chain links TRBV6-1 to TRBJ2-3; 10 positions agree with TRBD1. The CDR3 has 15 residues. With 8 bases clipped from V and 6 bases from J, the junction kept 11 bases outside the gene matches. CDR1 is MNHNS and CDR2 is SASEGT in the germline V gene. CDR3 sequence: CASLLRDRGADTQYF. The DNA of the CDR3 is TGTGCCAGCCTGCTCCGGGACAGGGGAGCGGATACGCAGTATTTT.

The genes are TRBV19 and TRBJ2-2, with D uncertain. V shed 5 bases and J shed 3 bases, with 1 base lying between them. The CDR3 has 11 residues. Germline lookup yields CDR1 LNHDA and CDR2 SQIVND (reference sequence). The CDR3 DNA is TGTGCCAGTAGTGACACCGGGGAGCTGTTTTTT. Protein product: CASSDTGELFF.

The CDR3 sequence: CASSQYGVAGDEQFF. CDR3 nucleotides: TGTGCCAGCAGCCAGTACGGGGTAGCGGGAGACGAGCAGTTCTTC. The chain couples TRBV14 to TRBJ2-1, with 9 bases aligning to TRBD2. Germline V gene lookup returns CDR1 SGHDN and CDR2 FVKESK. Trimming removed 3 bases from V and 10 bases from J; junction bases left unmatched: 10. The CDR3 runs to 15 residues.

This chain connects TRBV24-1 to TRBJ2-2; D may be TRBD1 (6 bases). The CDR3 is 14 residues long. Deletions cut 1 base from V and 6 bases from J, with 8 bases between. Germline-derived CDR1 and CDR2 are KGHDR and SFDVKD. CDR3 amino acids: CATSDFSGAGELFF. As DNA, the CDR3 is TGTGCCACCAGTGATTTTTCAGGGGCCGGGGAGCTGTTTTTT.